These 27 T cell receptor beta chains came from one sample sequenced in a study of blood T cell repertoires in COVID-19. Some clones are missing from TCRdb's copy, which holds only in-frame ones; the method was immunoSEQ multiplex PCR. The top ten hold roughly 1.3% of the sample, which has approximately 240,000 clones, approximately 83% seen once. The source material was PBMCs or T cells enriched from blood (not recorded which). Receptors were obtained from a woman in her forties with acute COVID-19.

The chain combines TRBV9 with TRBJ1-2; D is unresolved. This CDR3 has 14 amino acids. CDR1 and CDR2 from the germline V gene are SGDLS and YYNGEE. V lost 4 bases and J lost 4, with 14 bases in between. In DNA form, the CDR3 reads TGTGCCAGCAGCCCCTTGGAGGGAGGCTATGGCTACACCTTC. Protein product: CASSPLEGGYGYTF.

The chain couples TRBV27 to TRBJ1-1; TRBD1 agrees at 9 bases. V dropped 7 bases and J dropped 5; count of bases not matched to a gene: 8. The CDR3 sequence is 14 residues long. Per the germline V gene, CDR1 is MNHEY and CDR2 is SMNVEV (reference sequence). The CDR3 nucleotides read TGTGCCAGCACCGCGGGGACAGGGAGGACTGAAGCTTTCTTT. Translated, it gives CASTAGTGRTEAFF.

The chain links TRBV7-8 to TRBJ1-1; TRBD1 is a possible D gene (5 bases). The CDR3 has 15 residues. V was pared by 1 base and J by 0 bases, with 9 bases between. In germline, CDR1 is SGHVS, CDR2 FQNEAQ. The CDR3 bases are TGTGCCAGCAGCTTAGGGACACTATTGAACACTGAAGCTTTCTTT. Translation gives CASSLGTLLNTEAFF.

The chain couples TRBV3-1 (or the pseudogene TRBV3-2) to TRBJ2-3, with D tentatively TRBD1 (6 bases). Trimming cost V 4 bases and J 4 bases, with 15 bases left between them. This CDR3 comprises 15 residues. Per the germline V gene, CDR1 is LGHDT and CDR2 is YNNKEL (reference sequence). The CDR3: CASSPPTGLADTQYF. DNA for the CDR3: TGTGCCAGCAGCCCCCCAACAGGGTTGGCAGATACGCAGTATTTT.

The V gene is TRBV9, the J gene TRBJ2-5, with TRBD2 identical over 8 bases. The CDR3 sequence is 14 residues long. Germline loops: CDR1 SGDLS, CDR2 YYNGEE. After removal of 0 bases from V and 4 bases from J, the junction contained 2 bases not matched to a gene. CDR3 bases: TGTGCCAGCAGCGTAGGAAGCGGGAGAGAGACCCAGTACTTC. It translates to CASSVGSGRETQYF.

The chain uses TRBV5-1 and TRBJ2-6, with TRBD1 matching 7 bases. V dropped 4 bases and J dropped 4; count of bases not matched to a gene: 5. There are 15 residues in the CDR3. Germline V gives CDR1 SGHRS, CDR2 YFSETQ. The CDR3 sequence: CASSPPGQGANVLTF. CDR3 bases: TGCGCCAGCAGCCCGCCGGGACAGGGGGCCAACGTCCTGACTTTC.

This clone was detected a few times. The CDR3 DNA reads TGTGCCAGCAGCTTAGGTTTCCAGGGGCCCTACGAGCAGTACTTC. Encoded protein: CASSLGFQGPYEQYF. This chain links TRBV7-9 with TRBJ2-7; perhaps TRBD1 as D (6 bases). V shed 1 base and J shed 2 bases, with 12 bases lying between them. Looked up from germline, CDR1 is SEHNR and CDR2 is FQNEAQ (reference sequence). The CDR3 has 15 amino acids. Full variable domain (rest looked up from reference TRBV7-9 and TRBJ2-7): DTGVSQNPRHKITKRGQNVTFRCDPISEHNRLYWYRQTLGQGPEFLTYFQNEAQLEKSRLLSDRFSAERPKGSFSTLEIQRTEQGDSAMYLCASSLGFQGPYEQYFGPGTRLTVT.

The genes are TRBV2 and TRBJ1-5, with TRBD1 matching over 9 bases. CDR1 and CDR2 from the germline V gene are SNHLY and FYNNEI. This CDR3 has 14 residues. V was pared by 3 bases and J by 7 bases, with 4 bases of the junction left unmatched. CDR3 sequence: CASSDRTGDQPQHF. The CDR3 bases are TGTGCCAGCAGTGACAGGACAGGGGACCAGCCCCAGCATTTT.

This clone was observed a handful of times. The V and J genes are TRBV5-6 and TRBJ1-1, with TRBD1 as a possible D gene (5 bases). V lost 2 bases, J lost 1 base, and 9 bases lay in between. From germline, CDR1 is SGHDT and CDR2 YYEEEE. This CDR3 region has 14 residues. The CDR3 loop reads CASSLGARNTEAFF. CDR3 nucleotides: TGTGCCAGCAGCTTAGGGGCGCGGAACACTGAAGCTTTCTTT.

The rearrangement joins TRBV7-2 to TRBJ1-2; tentatively, D is TRBD1 (5 bases). CDR3 size: 14 residues. The V and J ends lost 5 bases and 7 bases respectively, with 17 bases between them. Germline CDR1 is SGHTA and CDR2 is FQGNSA. The DNA for the CDR3 is TGTGCCAGCAGCCAGCGGGGCACTGGAGGTGGCTACACCTTC. This gives the protein CASSQRGTGGGYTF.

This chain joins TRBV3-1 (or the pseudogene TRBV3-2) and TRBJ1-1, with 8 bases matching TRBD1. This CDR3 region has 14 residues. After removal of 6 bases from V and 4 bases from J, the junction contained 7 bases not matched to a gene. CDR1 is LGHDT and CDR2 is YNNKEL in the germline V gene (reference sequence). CDR3 in DNA: TGTGCCAGCAGACAGACAGGGGTGGTCACTGAAGCTTTCTTT. Amino acids: CASRQTGVVTEAFF.

A single count supports this clone. This sequence joins TRBV27 and TRBJ1-1, with D unclear. Deletions cut 3 bases from V and 3 bases from J, with 14 bases between. CDR1 is MNHEY and CDR2 is SMNVEV in the germline V gene (reference sequence). There are 15 residues in the CDR3. The CDR3 loop reads CASSFSARRDTEAFF. The CDR3 DNA is TGTGCCAGCAGTTTTTCTGCCCGGCGGGACACTGAAGCTTTCTTT.

The V gene is TRBV5-4, the J gene TRBJ2-6, with D perhaps matching TRBD1 (7 bases). With 6 bases removed from V and 0 bases from J, the gap between germline ends came to 13 bases. Germline CDR1 and CDR2: SGHNT and YYREEE (reference sequence). CDR3 size: 16 residues. CDR3 DNA sequence: TGTGCCAGCACGGCAGGGGGGAGCTCTGGGGCCAACGTCCTGACTTTC. Translated, it gives CASTAGGSSGANVLTF.

V is TRBV28 and J is TRBJ2-7, with TRBD2 identical over 8 bases. Unmatched junction bases numbered 10, after V lost 4 bases and J lost 2 bases. From germline, CDR1 is MDHEN and CDR2 SYDVKM. CDR3 length: 16 residues. CDR3 loop: CASSSAPGLGAYEQYF. CDR3 nucleotide sequence: TGTGCCAGCAGTTCCGCCCCGGGACTAGGAGCCTACGAGCAGTACTTC.

The V call is TRBV6-5, the J call TRBJ2-7; no firm D call. The CDR3 is 11 amino acids. CDR1 and CDR2 (germline): MNHEY, SVGAGI. Trimming stripped 8 bases from V and 3 bases from J, with 8 bases between. DNA of the CDR3: TGTGCCAGCCCCTCGGGCTACGAGCAGTACTTC. It specifies CASPSGYEQYF.

CDR3 sequence: CASRGDTSYEQYF. CDR3 in DNA: TGTGCCAGCAGGGGGGACACAAGTTACGAGCAGTACTTC. V gene TRBV12-3 or TRBV12-4 combines with J gene TRBJ2-7; the D gene is possibly TRBD1 (6 bases). The CDR3 spans 13 residues. Trimming pared 6 bases from V and 4 bases from J, leaving 13 bases between.

J is TRBJ2-1 and V is TRBV14; perhaps TRBD1 as D (5 bases). V dropped 1 base and J dropped 9 bases, with 7 bases sitting between them. CDR3 length: 12 residues. Germline CDR1 and CDR2: SGHDN and FVKESK. This CDR3 reads CASSQARVEQFF. The CDR3 coding sequence is TGTGCCAGCAGCCAAGCCAGGGTTGAGCAGTTCTTC.

The chain links TRBV29-1 to TRBJ2-7; the D gene is possibly TRBD1 (6 bases). This CDR3 is 11 amino acids long. Looked up from germline, CDR1 is SQVTM and CDR2 is ANQGSEA. V was cut by 6 bases and J by 3 bases, with 9 bases left in between. This CDR3 reads CSVLTGYEQYF. CDR3 nucleotides: TGCAGCGTCTTGACAGGCTACGAGCAGTACTTC.

The chain recombines TRBV15 with TRBJ1-4, with D possibly matching TRBD1 (5 bases). CDR1 is LNHNV, CDR2 YYDKDF, per germline (reference sequence). CDR3 length: 13 residues. Trimming took off 1 base at V and 7 bases at J, with 7 bases between the two ends. This chain's CDR3 is CATSRVGPEKLFF. The DNA of the CDR3 is TGTGCCACCAGCAGAGTGGGGCCTGAAAAACTGTTTTTT.

This chain connects TRBV11-1 to TRBJ2-1; perhaps TRBD1 as D (6 bases). Trimming stripped 5 bases from V and 10 bases from J, with 9 bases between. CDR1 is SGHAT, CDR2 FQDESV, per germline (reference sequence). The CDR3 is 11 amino acids. The CDR3 here is CASSPGVEQFF. The CDR3 DNA is TGTGCCAGCAGCCCAGGGGTGGAGCAGTTCTTC.

V and J are TRBV19 and TRBJ2-7, with D tentatively TRBD1 (5 bases). This CDR3 region has 13 residues. Germline assignment: CDR1 LNHDA and CDR2 SQIVND (reference sequence). Trimming pared 7 bases from V and 5 bases from J, leaving 15 bases between. Written as DNA, the CDR3 is TGTGCCAGTACACCGACTTGGGGCCACGAGCAGTACTTC. Translation: CASTPTWGHEQYF.

V and J are TRBV28 and TRBJ2-1; TRBD2 agrees at 16 bases. The trim removed 4 bases at V and 3 bases at J, leaving 9 bases unmatched. Germline V gene lookup returns CDR1 MDHEN and CDR2 SYDVKM. The CDR3 totals 19 residues. CDR3 sequence: CASSSWAGTSGRDYNEQFF. CDR3 nucleotide sequence: TGTGCCAGCAGTTCCTGGGCCGGGACTAGCGGGAGGGACTACAATGAGCAGTTCTTC. Drawing the rest from reference TRBV28 and TRBJ2-1, the complete variable domain is DVKVTQSSRYLVKRTGEKVFLECVQDMDHENMFWYRQDPGLGLRLIYFSYDVKMKEKGDIPEGYSVSREKKERFSLILESASTNQTSMYLCASSSWAGTSGRDYNEQFFGPGTRLTVL.

The chain is built from TRBV10-1 and TRBJ2-7; D might be TRBD2 (5 bases). Looked up from germline, CDR1 is WNHNN and CDR2 is SYGVQD (reference sequence). CDR3 length: 15 residues. Between the trimmed V and J ends, which lost 3 bases and 4 bases, there was a span of 16 bases. CDR3 nucleotides: TGCGCCAGCAGTGAACAACTAGGGAGTAGGTACGAGCAGTACTTC. Translating it yields CASSEQLGSRYEQYF.

The chain carries TRBV6-2 or TRBV6-3 and TRBJ2-1, with 10 bases aligning to TRBD2. Germline loops: CDR1 MNHEY, CDR2 SVGEGT. The CDR3 is 19 amino acids. J was trimmed by 3 bases and V by 0 bases; bases with no gene match: 11. The CDR3 sequence: CASSYSSLAGDLFYNEQFF. CDR3 nucleotides: TGTGCCAGCAGTTACTCGAGCCTAGCGGGGGACCTCTTCTACAATGAGCAGTTCTTC.

This clone has a handful of counts. The CDR3 reads CASTPVGPYNQPQHF. CDR3 DNA sequence: TGTGCCAGTACCCCCGTGGGGCCTTACAATCAGCCCCAGCATTTT. The chain uses TRBV19 and TRBJ1-5; maybe TRBD1 (5 bases). Per the germline V gene, CDR1 is LNHDA and CDR2 is SQIVND (reference sequence). The V and J ends lost 7 bases and 3 bases respectively, with 16 bases between them. This CDR3 is built from 15 residues.

The chain recombines TRBV29-1 with TRBJ2-1, with D hard to call. V was pared by 3 bases and J by 4 bases, with 4 bases between. The CDR3 sequence is 11 residues long. CDR1 and CDR2 (germline): SQVTM, ANQGSEA. DNA for the CDR3: TGCAGCGTTGACAGTTACAATGAGCAGTTCTTC. Protein: CSVDSYNEQFF.

The chain links TRBV5-1 to TRBJ2-7; tentative D call: TRBD2 (6 bases). The CDR3 has 16 amino acids. V lost 4 bases and J 1 base, leaving 18 bases between the germline ends. Germline V lookup: CDR1 SGHRS, CDR2 YFSETQ. CDR3 protein: CASSVGTATPSYEQYF. Here the CDR3 DNA reads TGCGCCAGCAGCGTCGGGACTGCCACCCCGTCCTACGAGCAGTACTTC.